The clone carrying this T cell receptor (beta chain) was found many times. Sample-barcoded 5' priming and a J-beta primer mix drove a second PCR of roughly 7 to 11 cycles. TCRdb passed the 5' RACE reads through MiXCR, listing each CDR3 protein once. The table shows over 750,000 distinct CDR3 sequences, with more than 20% occurring only once. The sample originates from a study of blood T cells in healthy people across ages. Germline-derived CDR1 and CDR2 are SGHTA and FQGNSA. Between the trimmed V and J ends, which lost 2 bases and 5 bases, there was a span of 3 bases. The CDR3 is 11 residues long. The same sample was also studied in work on T cells of mothers and their children. As that report states: Mothers and children who were related shared slightly more overlap than unrelated pairs, but not significantly more.

The receptor's source is a boy between 10 and 17 years old in good health. This chain links TRBV7-2 with TRBJ2-5; no firm D call. Material for sequencing was blood. The CDR3 coding sequence is TGTGCCAGCAGCTTATTGGAGACCCAGTACTTC. It yields the protein CASSLLETQYF. Full variable domain (outside the CDR3, taken from reference TRBV7-2 and TRBJ2-5): GAGVSQSPSNKVTEKGKDVELRCDPISGHTALYWYRQSLGQGLEFLIYFQGNSAPDKSGLPSDRFSAERTGGSVSTLTIQRTQQEDSAVYLCASSLLETQYFGPGTRLLVL.